This T cell receptor beta chain originates from a study of blood T cell repertoires in COVID-19. Original data processing: Amplified reference gene primers provided the basis for estimating nucleated cell counts. TCRdb's copy holds only in-frame clones and misses some; the assay was immunoSEQ multiplex PCR. The V and J calls and clone size were taken over from that table, and D and trimming were inferred from the DNA. Counted here are a few hundred thousand clones, 70% to 90% occurring once; the ten biggest clones make up 2% to 2.5%. Trimming removed 4 bases from V and 10 bases from J; junction bases left unmatched: 13. Per germline, CDR1 SGHNT and CDR2 YYREEE (reference sequence). CDR3 length equals 16 residues. All enrollees were roughly 18 to 89 years old and from 20 to 25 US areas.

The sequenced material came from PBMCs or T cells enriched from blood (not recorded which). The receptor was isolated from a woman in her forties with acute COVID-19. This chain joins TRBV5-4 and TRBJ2-1, with 11 bases that match TRBD2. As DNA, the CDR3 is TGTGCCAGCAGCCCGGCCGGGACTAGCGGTACAGCGGAGCAGTTCTTC. This gives the protein CASSPAGTSGTAEQFF.